This T cell receptor (beta chain) came from a study of blood T cell repertoires in COVID-19. Across the whole study: Acute-phase and convalescent COVID-19 samples originated in the United States, Italy and Spain. From T cells, B-cell-depleted T cells, or PBMCs came the material, which was cDNA or gDNA.

Under the authors' procedure: Counts of nucleated cells, estimated from reference gene primer amplification, were obtained. Produced via immunoSEQ multiplex PCR; TCRdb's table is partial and in-frame only. That table furnishes V, J and clone size, whereas the DNA furnished D and trimming. The profile shows approximately 230,000 clones, approximately 90% of them singletons. Participants were placed into cohorts based on the clinical history they reported. The sample consisted of PBMCs or T cells enriched from blood (not recorded which). The source of this sequence is a woman in her 30s who had recovered from COVID-19.

CDR3 DNA: TGTGCCAGCAGCTTAGGGGCAGTACAGTTCTTC. Translated: CASSLGAVQFF. This sequence joins TRBV11-3 and TRBJ2-1; D call uncertain. Trimming took 1 base from V and 13 from J, leaving 8 bases between them. CDR1 and CDR2 (germline): SGHNT, YENEEA. This CDR3 region has 11 residues.